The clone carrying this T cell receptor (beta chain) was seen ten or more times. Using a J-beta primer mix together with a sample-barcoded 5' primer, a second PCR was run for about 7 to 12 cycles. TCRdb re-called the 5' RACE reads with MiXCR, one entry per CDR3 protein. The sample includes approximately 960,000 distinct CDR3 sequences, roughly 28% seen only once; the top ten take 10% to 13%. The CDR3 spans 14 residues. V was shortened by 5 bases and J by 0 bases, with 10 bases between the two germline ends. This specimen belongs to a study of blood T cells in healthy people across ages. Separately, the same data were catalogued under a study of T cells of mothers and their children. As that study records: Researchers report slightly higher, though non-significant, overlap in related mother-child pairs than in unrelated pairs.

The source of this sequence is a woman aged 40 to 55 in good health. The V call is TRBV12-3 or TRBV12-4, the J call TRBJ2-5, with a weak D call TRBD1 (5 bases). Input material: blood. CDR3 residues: CASSTSGYQETQYF. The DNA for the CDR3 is TGTGCCAGCAGTACGTCAGGGTACCAAGAGACCCAGTACTTC.